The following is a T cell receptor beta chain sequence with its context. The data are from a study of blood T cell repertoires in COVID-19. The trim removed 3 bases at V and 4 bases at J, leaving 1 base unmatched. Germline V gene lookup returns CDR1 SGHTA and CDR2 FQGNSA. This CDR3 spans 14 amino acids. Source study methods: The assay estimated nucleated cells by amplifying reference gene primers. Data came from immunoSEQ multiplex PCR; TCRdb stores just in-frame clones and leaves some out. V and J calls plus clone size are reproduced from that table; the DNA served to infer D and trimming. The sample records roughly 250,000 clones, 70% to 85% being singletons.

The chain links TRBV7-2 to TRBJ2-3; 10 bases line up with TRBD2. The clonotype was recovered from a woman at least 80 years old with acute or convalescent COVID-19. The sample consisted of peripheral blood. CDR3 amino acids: CASSFGLAADTQYF. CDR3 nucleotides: TGTGCCAGCAGCTTCGGACTAGCGGCAGATACGCAGTATTTT.